Following are 24 T cell receptor beta chains from one sample sequenced in a study of cytomegalovirus exposure and HLA in healthy donors. 60 Vbeta and 13 Jbeta primers were used in PCR. Some clones are missing from TCRdb's copy, which holds only in-frame ones; the method was immunoSEQ multiplex PCR. The table has 220,000 or so clones, more than 65% seen once; the top ten hold 1.8%. Source material: PBMCs. Receptors originate from a woman between 25 and 40 years old in good health and CMV-seronegative.

The rearrangement links TRBV5-5 to TRBJ1-2; perhaps TRBD1 as D (6 bases). CDR1 SGHKS and CDR2 YYEKEE come from the germline V gene (reference sequence). With 0 bases removed from V and 6 bases from J, the gap between germline ends came to 18 bases. This CDR3 is 16 amino acids long. Here the CDR3 DNA reads TGTGCCAGCAGCTTGGAGTTCGGGGGCGGGGGGCATGGCTACACCTTC. It is translated as CASSLEFGGGGHGYTF.

The chain joins TRBV6-1 to TRBJ1-2; D possibly corresponds to TRBD1 (6 bases). CDR3 length equals 16 residues. The germline CDR1 and CDR2 sequences are MNHNS and SASEGT. V was shortened by 0 bases and J by 5 bases, with 16 bases between the two germline ends. CDR3 coding DNA: TGTGCCAGCAGTGAAGCTCACAGGGTCCACTATTATGGCTACACCTTC. Protein: CASSEAHRVHYYGYTF.

Of note for this clone: One end of the junction does not line up with germline, which may come from a read error. The chain joins TRBV7-3 to TRBJ2-1; maybe TRBD2 (5 bases). The germline CDR1 and CDR2 sequences are SGHTA and FQGTGA. The CDR3 extends over 18 amino acids. The CDR3 nucleotides read TGTGCCATCAGCTTGGGAGCTGGGGTCGGAAGGTCCTACAATGAGCAGTTCTTC. The encoded protein is CAISLGAGVGRSYNEQFF.

This clone was seen more than once but under ten times. The CDR3 DNA sequence: TGTGCCAGCAGCCGGGACAACTACAATGAGCAGTTCTTC. Its translation is CASSRDNYNEQFF. V usage is TRBV6-1 and J usage is TRBJ2-1; the D gene is possibly TRBD1 (6 bases). This CDR3 is 13 amino acids long. The germline V gene encodes CDR1 MNHNS and CDR2 SASEGT. V was trimmed by 6 bases and J by 3 bases, leaving 9 bases between them.

The V and J genes are TRBV27 and TRBJ2-7, with D perhaps TRBD2 (7 bases). Germline CDR1 and CDR2: MNHEY and SMNVEV (reference sequence). The CDR3 is 17 residues long. The ends were cut back, 0 bases at V and 2 bases at J, with 17 bases in the middle. The DNA of the CDR3 is TGTGCCAGCAGTTTATCGAGGGGGGGGCCTTACCCCTACGAGCAGTACTTC. Translated: CASSLSRGGPYPYEQYF.

The chain combines TRBV12-5 with TRBJ1-1; D gene uncertain. Trimming cost V 3 bases and J 7 bases, with 9 bases left between them. Germline V gives CDR1 LGHNT, CDR2 FRNRAP. The CDR3 is 12 amino acids. The CDR3 loop is CASGLPGSEAFF. The CDR3 nucleotides are TGTGCTAGTGGTTTACCGGGGAGTGAAGCTTTCTTT.

V and J are TRBV6-5 and TRBJ2-1; unclear D gene. CDR1 and CDR2 (germline): MNHEY, SVGAGI. The CDR3 covers 11 residues. Trimming left V 5 bases short and J 4 bases short, with 3 bases between. CDR3 in DNA: TGTGCCAGCAGTACTTACAATGAGCAGTTCTTC. Its protein product is CASSTYNEQFF.

The V gene is TRBV30, the J gene TRBJ2-1; D might be TRBD2 (5 bases). V lost 4 bases and J lost 6, with 13 bases in between. CDR1 is GTSNPN, CDR2 SVGIG, per germline (reference sequence). The length of the CDR3 is 13 residues. The CDR3 nucleotides read TGTGCCTGGAACGATATTCGGGGCAATGAGCAGTTCTTC. Amino acid sequence: CAWNDIRGNEQFF.

This clone was seen more than once but under ten times. This chain uses TRBV5-1 with TRBJ2-7, with 7 positions matching TRBD1. CDR1 is SGHRS and CDR2 is YFSETQ in the germline V gene. This CDR3 region has 14 residues. V lost 4 bases to trimming and J lost 6 bases; unmatched junction nucleotides: 10. The CDR3 is CASSGGQPGAEQYF. As DNA, the CDR3 is TGCGCCAGCAGCGGGGGACAGCCAGGGGCCGAGCAGTACTTC.

This chain links TRBV5-1 with TRBJ1-6, with TRBD1 as a possible D gene (5 bases). The CDR3 extends over 12 amino acids. Germline assignment: CDR1 SGHRS and CDR2 YFSETQ. V gave up 2 bases and J gave up 12 bases, with 9 bases separating them. The CDR3 nucleotides are TGCGCCAGCAGCTTCAGGGAGGGACCCCTCCACTTT. Its translation is CASSFREGPLHF. The complete variable domain, with remaining parts taken from reference TRBV5-1 and TRBJ1-6, reads KAGVTQTPRYLIKTRGQQVTLSCSPISGHRSVSWYQQTPGQGLQFLFEYFSETQRNKGNFPGRFSGRQFSNSRSEMNVSTLELGDSALYLCASSFREGPLHFGNGTRLTVT.

V gene TRBV2 combines with J gene TRBJ2-2, with 7 positions matching TRBD1. The ends lost 7 bases at V and 2 bases at J; junction bases unmatched: 4. CDR3 length: 14 amino acids. Germline CDR1 SNHLY, CDR2 FYNNEI. CDR3 region: CASIGTANTGELFF. The DNA of the CDR3 is TGTGCCAGCATAGGGACAGCTAACACCGGGGAGCTGTTTTTT.

J is TRBJ1-1 and V is TRBV27; 7 nucleotides agree with TRBD1. Germline V gene data show CDR1 as MNHEY and CDR2 as SMNVEV (reference sequence). The junction had 6 bases not matched to a gene; V was cut back by 5 bases and J by 0 bases. The CDR3 consists of 15 residues. DNA for the CDR3: TGTGCCAGCAGTCCCGGACAGGTATTGAACACTGAAGCTTTCTTT. This translates into CASSPGQVLNTEAFF.

CDR3 region: CASSDRLAGAPEQFF. CDR3 in DNA: TGTGCCAGCAGCGACCGACTAGCGGGAGCCCCTGAGCAGTTCTTC. V usage is TRBV11-3 and J usage is TRBJ2-1, with 12 bases matching TRBD2. Germline V lookup: CDR1 SGHNT, CDR2 YENEEA. The CDR3 covers 15 residues. The V gene end was trimmed by 5 bases and the J gene end by 9 bases; junction bases not matched to a gene: 8.

The V call is TRBV11-2, the J call TRBJ1-2, with a possible D match to TRBD1 (5 bases). Germline V gene sequence: CDR1 SGHAT, CDR2 FQNNGV. CDR3 length equals 14 residues. Trimming stripped 4 bases from V and 0 bases from J, with 9 bases between. The CDR3 DNA follows: TGTGCCAGCAGCTGGTTAGGGGCTAACTATGGCTACACCTTC. Its translation is CASSWLGANYGYTF.

This clone has a single count. The chain uses TRBV7-9 and TRBJ1-2, with D possibly being TRBD1 (5 bases). V lost 3 bases and J lost 7, with 9 bases in between. This CDR3 contains 12 residues. Germline V gives CDR1 SEHNR, CDR2 FQNEAQ (reference sequence). CDR3: CASSFAGGGYTF. CDR3 nucleotide sequence: TGTGCCAGCAGCTTCGCCGGGGGTGGCTACACCTTC.

This clone has only a few counts. V usage is TRBV9 and J usage is TRBJ1-6; 7 positions agree with TRBD1. Germline-derived CDR1 and CDR2 are SGDLS and YYNGEE. There are 15 residues in the CDR3. The V segment lost 0 bases and the J segment 8 bases; nucleotides outside the gene matches: 5. CDR3 coding DNA: TGTGCCAGCAGCGTAGGGCAGGGGGTAGATTCACCCCTCCACTTT. Amino acids: CASSVGQGVDSPLHF.

The CDR3 loop is CASSYLTGEQYF. The CDR3, as DNA: TGTGCCAGCAGTTACTTAACTGGCGAGCAGTACTTC. The chain joins TRBV6-6 to TRBJ2-7; D is undetermined. V lost 1 base and J 6 bases, leaving 7 bases between the germline ends. The CDR3 length is 12 residues. In germline, CDR1 is MNHNY, CDR2 SVGAGI (reference sequence).

The chain employs TRBV18 and TRBJ2-1; D is possibly TRBD2 (5 bases). Per the germline V gene, CDR1 is KGHSH and CDR2 is LQKENI. This CDR3 has 16 amino acids. V was shortened by 1 base and J by 9 bases, with 19 bases between the two germline ends. The CDR3 spells CASSPLRTGELSEQFF. In DNA, the CDR3 is TGTGCCAGCTCACCACTTAGGACTGGGGAGTTAAGTGAGCAGTTCTTC.

This sequence joins TRBV29-1 and TRBJ1-1; 7 positions agree with TRBD1. V shed 2 bases, J shed 0 bases, and the junction held 6 bases outside the gene matches. The CDR3 is made up of 15 amino acids. Looked up from germline, CDR1 is SQVTM and CDR2 is ANQGSEA. The CDR3 nucleotides read TGCAGCGTTGAACGGGACAGTCCCTTGAACACTGAAGCTTTCTTT. Its translation is CSVERDSPLNTEAFF.

The chain couples TRBV6-1 to TRBJ2-1; 12 bases match TRBD2. This CDR3 region has 15 residues. CDR1 is MNHNS, CDR2 SASEGT, per germline. After removal of 1 base from V and 9 bases from J, the junction contained 4 bases not matched to a gene. This CDR3 reads CASSEGLAGGGEQFF. The CDR3 bases are TGTGCCAGCAGTGAAGGGCTAGCGGGAGGGGGTGAGCAGTTCTTC.

This clone was seen a few times. The chain is built from TRBV9 and TRBJ2-3, with no clear D. The CDR3 loop spans 16 amino acids. Trimming removed 0 bases from V and 4 bases from J, with 15 bases in between. The V gene's germline CDR1 is SGDLS and CDR2 YYNGEE. DNA for the CDR3: TGTGCCAGCAGCGTAGAGCCTGTTCCTAACGCAGATACGCAGTATTTT. Its protein product is CASSVEPVPNADTQYF.

The V call is TRBV5-4, the J call TRBJ1-4; the match to TRBD1 covers 9 bases. CDR1 SGHNT and CDR2 YYREEE come from the germline V gene (reference sequence). Trimming at V came to 9 bases and at J to 3 bases, leaving 9 bases not matched to a gene. This CDR3 region has 15 residues. CDR3 nucleotide sequence: TGTGCCACCACTCGCCGACAGGGGGCTAATGAAAAACTGTTTTTT. Residues: CATTRRQGANEKLFF.

On this clone: Distinct nucleotide sequences in the sample also encode this CDR3. V and J are TRBV11-3 and TRBJ2-1; tentative D call: TRBD2 (6 bases). The CDR3 is made up of 15 amino acids. Trimming stripped 3 bases from V and 0 bases from J, with 9 bases between. Germline V gene data show CDR1 as SGHNT and CDR2 as YENEEA. CDR3 protein: CASSFGGSSYNEQFF. The CDR3 DNA follows: TGTGCCAGCAGCTTCGGGGGTAGCTCCTACAATGAGCAGTTCTTC.

This sequence joins TRBV7-3 and TRBJ1-1; D call uncertain. Germline V gives CDR1 SGHTA, CDR2 FQGTGA. The ends were cut back, 2 bases at V and 1 base at J, with 5 bases in the middle. The CDR3 sequence is 13 residues long. In DNA form, the CDR3 reads TGTGCCAGCAGCTTACAGCGGAACACTGAAGCTTTCTTT. This translates into CASSLQRNTEAFF.